The 21 T cell receptor beta chains below come from one sample, sequenced in a study of blood T cells in healthy people across ages. A second 7 to 11 cycle PCR used barcoded and J-beta primers. TCRdb recomputed calls from the 5' RACE reads with MiXCR, one row per CDR3 protein. The sample lists 1,500,000 or so distinct CDR3 sequences; approximately 39% were seen once. The specimen sequenced was blood. The receptors here all came from a woman under 30 in good health.

The chain has TRBV12-3 or TRBV12-4 and TRBJ2-2; maybe TRBD2 (5 bases). Deletions cut 3 bases from V and 0 bases from J, with 8 bases between. The CDR3 loop spans 15 amino acids. DNA for the CDR3: TGTGCCAGCAGTTTGCGGGTCGCGAACACCGGGGAGCTGTTTTTT. It translates to CASSLRVANTGELFF.

The chain couples TRBV4-2 to TRBJ2-5; D is possibly TRBD1 (5 bases). The germline V and J ends were trimmed by 7 bases and 11 bases, with 23 bases remaining between them. The CDR3 loop spans 14 amino acids. CDR1 is LGHNA and CDR2 is YNFKEQ in the germline V gene. The CDR3 spells CASTPTAQDNEQYF. The CDR3 coding sequence is TGTGCCAGCACCCCAACAGCCCAGGACAATGAGCAGTACTTC.

This clonotype appeared a few times. This sequence joins TRBV4-3 and TRBJ2-1; D might be TRBD2 (5 bases). The CDR3 has 16 amino acids. V shed 4 bases and J shed 4 bases, with 17 bases lying between them. Looked up from germline, CDR1 is LGHNA and CDR2 is YSLEER. Here the CDR3 DNA reads TGCGCCAGCAGCCTTGGAGTCCCTCCGGGGTACAATGAGCAGTTCTTC. It specifies CASSLGVPPGYNEQFF.

The CDR3 sequence: CSAYPGTTEAFF. As DNA, the CDR3 is TGCAGCGCTTACCCGGGGACCACTGAAGCTTTCTTT. The chain couples TRBV29-1 to TRBJ1-1, with a possible D match to TRBD1 (5 bases). Germline CDR1 SQVTM, CDR2 ANQGSEA. Trimming left V 7 bases short and J 4 bases short, with 13 bases between. CDR3 length equals 12 residues.

This clonotype came up a few times. The rearrangement uses TRBV12-3 or TRBV12-4 and TRBJ2-3; D remains unclear. V lost 10 bases and J 7 bases, leaving 12 bases between the germline ends. The CDR3 has 11 amino acids. CDR3 sequence reads: CAIKSVNTQYF. The CDR3 coding sequence is TGTGCCATCAAGAGCGTGAATACGCAGTATTTT.

The chain joins TRBV20-1 to TRBJ2-5; no definite D call. Near its end, the DNA agrees better with TRBJ2-1, so the J call may be wrong. The CDR3 runs 14 residues. CDR1 is DFQATT and CDR2 is SNEGSKA in the germline V gene (reference sequence). CDR3 residues: CSATKYSRQETQFF. In nucleotides, the CDR3 is TGCAGTGCTACCAAGTATTCGCGTCAAGAGACCCAGTTCTTC.

This clonotype came up a few times. The genes are TRBV7-8 and TRBJ2-7, with 8 bases matching TRBD1. CDR3 length: 15 residues. The ends lost 3 bases at V and 4 bases at J; junction bases unmatched: 8. Germline V gene sequence: CDR1 SGHVS, CDR2 FQNEAQ. The CDR3 bases are TGTGCCAGCAGCTTTACAGGGGGTTCTACGTACGAGCAGTACTTC. This codes for CASSFTGGSTYEQYF.

The CDR3 reads CATSDPGAGSYNEQYF. CDR3 nucleotides: TGTGCCACCAGTGATCCCGGGGCGGGATCCTACAATGAGCAGTACTTC. The V gene is TRBV24-1, the J gene TRBJ2-1; D perhaps matches TRBD2 (6 bases). The J call may be faulty, since TRBJ2-7 better matches the DNA end. The germline CDR1 and CDR2 sequences are KGHDR and SFDVKD. The CDR3 totals 16 residues.

The chain uses TRBV7-9 and TRBJ2-1, with unresolved D. The CDR3 contains 15 residues. Deletions cut 6 bases from V and 2 bases from J, with 14 bases between. Germline V gene sequence: CDR1 SEHNR, CDR2 FQNEAQ (reference sequence). This chain's CDR3 is CASSTLVPAYNEQFF. The CDR3 region has the DNA TGTGCCAGCAGTACCCTCGTTCCGGCCTACAATGAGCAGTTCTTC.

The chain combines TRBV4-3 with TRBJ1-2; the D is unclear. The CDR3 has 14 amino acids. The germline V gene has CDR1 LGHNA and CDR2 YSLEER. Trimming removed 1 base at V and 4 bases at J, with 10 bases between. CDR3 nucleotides: TGCGCCAGCAGCCAAGGTGGGCTTGGCTATGGCTACACCTTC. It specifies CASSQGGLGYGYTF.

The sample holds a few counts of this clonotype. This chain connects TRBV7-2 to TRBJ1-4, with 11 bases identical to TRBD1. The CDR3 has 15 amino acids. Trimming removed 1 base from V and 8 bases from J; junction bases left unmatched: 3. The germline CDR1 and CDR2 sequences are SGHTA and FQGNSA. CDR3: CASSLVGTGGEKLFF. CDR3 in DNA: TGTGCCAGCAGCTTAGTTGGGACAGGGGGGGAAAAACTGTTTTTT.

This clonotype occurred a few times. The chain combines TRBV29-1 with TRBJ1-1; perhaps TRBD1 as D (5 bases). This CDR3 contains 14 residues. Between the trimmed V and J ends, which lost 6 bases and 1 base, there was a span of 15 bases. Germline CDR1 reads SQVTM; CDR2 reads ANQGSEA. For the CDR3, the DNA is TGCAGCGTCGCCCGGCGACAGTCGAACACTGAAGCTTTCTTT. Translated: CSVARRQSNTEAFF.

V gene TRBV21-1 combines with J gene TRBJ2-5. TRBV21-1 is a listed pseudogene. The CDR3 sequence is 11 residues long. The CDR3 DNA reads TGTGCCAGGGTATGCAGGGAGACCCAGTACTTC. Its translation: CARVCRETQYF.

Only a few counts were recorded for this clonotype. The chain combines TRBV11-2 with TRBJ2-3; D is possibly TRBD2 (6 bases). Germline V gene sequence: CDR1 SGHAT, CDR2 FQNNGV. Trimming took off 2 bases at V and 2 bases at J, with 17 bases between the two ends. The CDR3 runs to 17 residues. CDR3 protein: CASSLRPAGKSTDTQYF. The CDR3 bases are TGTGCCAGCAGCTTACGTCCGGCGGGGAAATCCACAGATACGCAGTATTTT.

J is TRBJ1-2 and V is TRBV7-8; D remains unclear. Germline-derived CDR1 and CDR2 are SGHVS and FQNEAQ. This CDR3 comprises 13 residues. V dropped 2 bases and J dropped 8 bases, with 12 bases sitting between them. CDR3 loop: CASSLIPSWGYTF. The CDR3 DNA reads TGTGCCAGCAGCTTAATCCCTTCATGGGGCTACACCTTC.

This clonotype showed up just a few times. The rearrangement links TRBV7-3 to TRBJ2-3; D remains ambiguous. The V gene lost 2 bases and the J gene lost 4 bases, with 10 bases spanning the gap. The CDR3 contains 14 residues. The germline CDR1 and CDR2 sequences are SGHTA and FQGTGA. The CDR3, as DNA: TGTGCCAGCAGCTTATCCATAGGTGCAGATACGCAGTATTTT. It codes for CASSLSIGADTQYF.

Turning to this clonotype: The junction does not match germline at one end; this may be a read error. The chain links TRBV2 to TRBJ1-1; D might be TRBD1 (5 bases). Germline V gives CDR1 SNHLY, CDR2 FYNNEI. The CDR3 extends over 13 amino acids. The CDR3 coding sequence is TGTGCCAGCACGGGTGGGGGGGAACCTGAAACTTTCTTT. Translated, it gives CASTGGGEPETFF.

As regards this clonotype: Mismatch with germline at one junction end may stem from a read error. The chain recombines TRBV5-1 with TRBJ2-3, with a tentative D call TRBD2 (7 bases). Germline loops: CDR1 SGHRS, CDR2 YFSETQ. CDR3 size: 15 residues. The CDR3 reads CVSSFAGAGADTQYF. The CDR3 bases are TGCGTCAGCAGCTTTGCGGGGGCAGGCGCAGATACGCAGTATTTT.

V and J are TRBV3-1 and TRBJ1-5; 9 bases map to TRBD1. V shed 5 bases, J shed 7 bases, and the junction held 9 bases outside the gene matches. Germline-derived CDR1 and CDR2 are LGHDT and YNNKEL (reference sequence). The CDR3 spans 15 residues. The CDR3 DNA sequence: TGTGCCAGCAGCTTACAGGGGGCGACGGACCAGCCCCAGCATTTT. Its translation: CASSLQGATDQPQHF.

This clonotype has at least ten counts. CDR3 sequence (DNA): TGCTCGAAGGGGACAGGGGCAAATTCACCCCTCCACTTT. Encoded protein: CSKGTGANSPLHF. The J gene is TRBJ1-6, the V gene TRBV20-1, with 10 nucleotides matching TRBD1. Germline assignment: CDR1 DFQATT and CDR2 SNEGSKA (reference sequence). The CDR3 runs 13 residues.

This clonotype has only a few counts. The chain has TRBV4-3 and TRBJ1-5, with D uncertain. Germline V lookup: CDR1 LGHNA, CDR2 YSLEER. The CDR3 runs 15 residues. Trimming pared 0 bases from V and 6 bases from J, leaving 12 bases between. Here the CDR3 reads CASSQDDRGSQPQHF. The CDR3 region has the DNA TGCGCCAGCAGCCAAGACGACCGGGGTTCTCAGCCCCAGCATTTT.